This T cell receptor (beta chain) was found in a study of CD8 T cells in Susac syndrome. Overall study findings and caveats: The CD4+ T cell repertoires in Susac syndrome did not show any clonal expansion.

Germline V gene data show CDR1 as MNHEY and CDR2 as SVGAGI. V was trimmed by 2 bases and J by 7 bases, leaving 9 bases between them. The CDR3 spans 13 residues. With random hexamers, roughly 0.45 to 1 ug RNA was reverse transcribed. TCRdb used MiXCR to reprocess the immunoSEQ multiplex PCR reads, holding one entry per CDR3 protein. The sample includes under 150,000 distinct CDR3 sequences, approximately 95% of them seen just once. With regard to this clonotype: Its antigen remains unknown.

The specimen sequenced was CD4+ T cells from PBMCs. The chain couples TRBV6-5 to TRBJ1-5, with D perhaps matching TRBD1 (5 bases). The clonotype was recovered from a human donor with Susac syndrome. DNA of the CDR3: TGTGCCAGCAGTTACGGGGGAACCCAGCCCCAGCATTTT. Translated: CASSYGGTQPQHF.